The T cell receptor (beta chain) described here comes from a study of T cell changes during pregnancy in multiple sclerosis. Profiled with immunoSEQ multiplex PCR; TCRdb holds only in-frame clones, not every one. The table records some 30,000 clones, less than 95% of them present only once. V gave up 0 bases and J gave up 2 bases; unmatched junction bases: 3. CDR1 is MNHNY and CDR2 is SVGAGI in the germline V gene (reference sequence). There are 16 residues in the CDR3. The sequencing used CD8+ T cells from peripheral blood mononuclear cells, collected in the second trimester of pregnancy. The source of this sequence is a female donor with multiple sclerosis, enrolled in a pregnancy study. The J gene is TRBJ1-5, the V gene TRBV6-6; 8 positions match TRBD1. CDR3 amino acids: CASSYSPTGGNQPQHF. In DNA form, the CDR3 reads TGTGCCAGCAGTTACTCTCCGACAGGGGGCAATCAGCCCCAGCATTTT.